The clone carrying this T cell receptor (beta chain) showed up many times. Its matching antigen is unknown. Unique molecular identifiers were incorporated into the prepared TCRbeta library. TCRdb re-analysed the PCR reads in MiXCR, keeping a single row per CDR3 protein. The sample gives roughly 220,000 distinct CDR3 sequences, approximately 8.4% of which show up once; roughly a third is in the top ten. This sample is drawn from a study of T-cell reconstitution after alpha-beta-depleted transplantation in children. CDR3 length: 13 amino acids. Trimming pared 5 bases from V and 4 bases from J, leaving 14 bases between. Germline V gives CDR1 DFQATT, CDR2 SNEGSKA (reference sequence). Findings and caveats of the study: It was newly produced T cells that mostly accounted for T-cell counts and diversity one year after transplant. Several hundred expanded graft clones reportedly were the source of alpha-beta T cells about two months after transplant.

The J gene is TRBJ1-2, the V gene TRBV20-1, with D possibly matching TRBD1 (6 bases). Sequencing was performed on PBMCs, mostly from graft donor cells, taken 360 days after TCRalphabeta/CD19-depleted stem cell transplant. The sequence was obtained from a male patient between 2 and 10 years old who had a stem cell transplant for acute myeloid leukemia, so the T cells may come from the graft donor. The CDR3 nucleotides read TGCAGTGCTCCCAGGGAGGGGGGCTATGGCTACACCTTC. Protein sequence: CSAPREGGYGYTF.